This T cell receptor (beta chain) was observed in a study of T cell responses to AZD1222 COVID-19 vaccine. In the study overall: Combined were second doses at about 4 or about 12 weeks.

After removal of 5 bases from V and 4 bases from J, the junction contained 22 bases not matched to a gene. CDR3 length equals 19 residues. Germline lookup yields CDR1 SEHNR and CDR2 FQNEAQ (reference sequence). The method was immunoSEQ multiplex PCR; TCRdb's version includes in-frame clones alone and lacks a portion of them. The profile covers 95,000 to 130,000 clones, with 88% appearing a single time and around a tenth taken by the ten largest. This specimen consisted of peripheral blood, obtained on day 0 of AZD1222 vaccination. The sequence was obtained from an adult in good health. The genes are TRBV7-9 and TRBJ1-2; 7 positions agree with TRBD1. Written as DNA, the CDR3 is TGTGCCAGCAGCACGCGCCCTTCGACAGGGAATAGGTCCCTCTATGGCTACACCTTC. Its protein product is CASSTRPSTGNRSLYGYTF.